Listed below are T cell receptor beta chains from one sample, sequenced in a study of cytomegalovirus exposure and HLA in healthy donors. The table came from immunoSEQ multiplex PCR; TCRdb's copy has only in-frame clones and leaves some out. Found here are tens of thousands of clones, 85% to 95% of them singletons; the top ten hold less than 3.5%. The material sequenced was PBMCs. These receptor sequences come from a woman under 30 in good health and CMV-seronegative. Both conserved end residues are trimmed from each CDR3.

V gene,J gene,CDR3 length,CDR3 protein
TRBV7-9,TRBJ2-1,11,SSSKGAGNEQF
TRBV28,TRBJ2-7,12,ASSSRTGAYEQY
TRBV7-3,TRBJ2-2,13,ASSFGSANTGELF
TRBV28,TRBJ2-3,14,ASSFGAGGAADTQY
TRBV7-9,-,10,ASSFAAYEQY
TRBV5-1,TRBJ1-1,11,ARDTGKDTEAF
TRBV5-1,TRBJ2-3,12,ASSLTGGQDTQY
TRBV29-1,TRBJ1-2,12,SVEDRDRGSGYT
TRBV5-1,TRBJ1-1,12,ASSGQGGVTEAF
TRBV4-2,TRBJ1-2,14,ASSPDTILANYGYT
TRBV5-1,TRBJ1-1,13,ASSLYGVRDTEAF
TRBV6-1,TRBJ1-3,13,ASSAWTVSGNTIY
TRBV18,TRBJ2-7,15,ASSLVQGGPSSYEQY
TRBV30,TRBJ2-2,13,AWSVGTSGHGELF
TRBV30,TRBJ1-2,14,AWGRARGWLRYGYT
TRBV27,TRBJ2-3,15,ASSFIGGATSGDTQY